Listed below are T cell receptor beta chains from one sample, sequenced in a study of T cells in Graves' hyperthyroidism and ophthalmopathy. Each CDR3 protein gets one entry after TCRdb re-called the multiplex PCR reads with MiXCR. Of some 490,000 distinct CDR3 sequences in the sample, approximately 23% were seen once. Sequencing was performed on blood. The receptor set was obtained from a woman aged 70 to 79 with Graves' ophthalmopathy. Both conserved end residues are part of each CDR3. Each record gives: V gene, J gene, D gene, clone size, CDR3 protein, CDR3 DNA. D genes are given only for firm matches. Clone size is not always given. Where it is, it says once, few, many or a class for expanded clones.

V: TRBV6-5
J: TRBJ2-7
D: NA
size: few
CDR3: CASSYVTGGASYEQYF
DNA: TGTGCCAGCAGTTACGTAACCGGAGGTGCCTCCTACGAGCAGTACTTC

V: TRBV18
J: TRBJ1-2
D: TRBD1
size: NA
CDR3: CASSRGQGLFGYTF
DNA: TGTGCCAGCTCACGGGGACAGGGGCTGTTTGGCTACACCTTC

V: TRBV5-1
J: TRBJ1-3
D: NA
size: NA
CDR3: CASSLEVTNSGNTIYF
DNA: TGCGCCAGCAGCTTGGAGGTGACTAACTCTGGAAACACCATATATTTT

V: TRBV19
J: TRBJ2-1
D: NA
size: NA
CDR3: CASSIDLSYNEQFF
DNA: TGTGCCAGTAGTATAGATCTGAGCTACAATGAGCAGTTCTTC

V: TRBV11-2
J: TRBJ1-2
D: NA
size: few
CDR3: CASSLEAGSLAYGYTF
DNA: TGTGCCAGCAGCTTGGAGGCGGGCAGCCTCGCCTATGGCTACACCTTC

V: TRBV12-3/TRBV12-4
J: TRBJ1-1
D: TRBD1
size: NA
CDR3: CASRNTGGRTFF
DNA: TGTGCCAGCAGGAACACAGGGGGCAGGACTTTCTTT

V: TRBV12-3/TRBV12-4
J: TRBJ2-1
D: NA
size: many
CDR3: CASSLPARYNEQFF
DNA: TGTGCCAGCAGTTTACCAGCGCGCTACAATGAGCAGTTCTTC

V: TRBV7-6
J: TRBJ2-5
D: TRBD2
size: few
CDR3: CASSSSWEGTQYF
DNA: TGTGCCAGCAGCTCCTCGTGGGAGGGGACCCAGTACTTC

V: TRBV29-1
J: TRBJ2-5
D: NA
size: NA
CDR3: CSVDELLGETQYF
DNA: TGCAGCGTTGATGAACTCCTAGGTGAGACCCAGTACTTC

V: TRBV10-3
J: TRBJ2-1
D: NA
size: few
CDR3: CAISEILKTGDNEQFF
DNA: TGTGCCATCAGTGAAATTCTCAAGACAGGAGACAATGAGCAGTTCTTC

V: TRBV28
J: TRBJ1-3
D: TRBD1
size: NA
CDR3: CASSHRGPRGSGNTIYF
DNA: TGTGCCAGCAGCCACAGGGGGCCCAGGGGCTCTGGAAACACCATATATTTT

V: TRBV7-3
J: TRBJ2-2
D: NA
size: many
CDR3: CASSAGPRRGELFF
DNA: TGTGCCAGCAGCGCGGGACCGCGTAGGGGGGAGCTGTTTTTT

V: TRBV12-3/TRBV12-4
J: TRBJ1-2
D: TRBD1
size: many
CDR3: CASSLSGGPSYGYTF
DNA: TGTGCCAGCAGTTTGTCAGGGGGTCCATCCTATGGCTACACCTTC

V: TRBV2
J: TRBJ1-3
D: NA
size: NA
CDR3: CARALDRPAGNTIYF
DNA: TGTGCCAGGGCGCTGGACAGACCGGCTGGAAACACCATATATTTT

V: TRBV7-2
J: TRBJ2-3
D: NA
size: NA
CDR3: CASSSTRTPVDTQYF
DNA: TGTGCCAGCAGCTCCACACGAACTCCAGTGGATACGCAGTATTTT

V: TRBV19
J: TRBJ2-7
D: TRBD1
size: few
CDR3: CASSSSDRTTYEQYF
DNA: TGTGCCAGTAGTTCCTCGGACAGGACAACCTACGAGCAGTACTTC

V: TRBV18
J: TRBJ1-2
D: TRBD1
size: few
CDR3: CASSLRDSLSYGYTF
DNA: TGTGCCAGCTCACTTAGGGACAGCCTTTCCTATGGCTACACCTTC

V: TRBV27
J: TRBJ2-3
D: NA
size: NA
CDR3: CASSGGRGGNTDTQYF
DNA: TGTGCCAGCAGTGGGGGGAGGGGGGGTAACACAGATACGCAGTATTTT

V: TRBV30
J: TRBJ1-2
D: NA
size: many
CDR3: CAWSRYRGGDGYTF
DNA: TGTGCCTGGAGTCGGTATCGGGGGGGCGACGGCTACACCTTC

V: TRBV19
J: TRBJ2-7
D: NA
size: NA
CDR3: CASMSQYNYEQYF
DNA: TGTGCCAGTATGTCGCAGTACAACTACGAGCAGTACTTC

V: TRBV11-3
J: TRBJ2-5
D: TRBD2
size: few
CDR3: CASSLGGTSIETQYF
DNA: TGTGCCAGCAGCTTAGGTGGGACTAGTATCGAGACCCAGTACTTC

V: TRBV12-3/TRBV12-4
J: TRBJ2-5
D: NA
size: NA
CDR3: CASALSYQETQYF
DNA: TGTGCCAGCGCCCTATCGTACCAAGAGACCCAGTACTTC

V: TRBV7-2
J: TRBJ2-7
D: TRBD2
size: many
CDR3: CASSPGSGGPWPYEQYF
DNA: TGTGCCAGCAGCCCCGGCAGCGGGGGACCTTGGCCCTACGAGCAGTACTTC

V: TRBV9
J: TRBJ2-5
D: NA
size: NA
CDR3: CASSPGPRGETQYF
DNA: TGTGCCAGCAGCCCGGGGCCAAGGGGGGAGACCCAGTACTTC

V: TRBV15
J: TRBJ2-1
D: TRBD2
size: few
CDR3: CATSRDMSGRPHEQFF
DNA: TGTGCCACCAGCAGAGATATGAGCGGGAGACCCCATGAGCAGTTCTTC

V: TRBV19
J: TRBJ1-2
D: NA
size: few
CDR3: CASSEPGLGGFDYGYTF
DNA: TGTGCCAGTAGTGAACCGGGCCTCGGGGGGTTTGACTATGGCTACACCTTC

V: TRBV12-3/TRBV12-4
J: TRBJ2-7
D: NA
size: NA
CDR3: CATRKQGGEQYF
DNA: TGTGCCACAAGAAAGCAGGGGGGCGAGCAGTACTTC

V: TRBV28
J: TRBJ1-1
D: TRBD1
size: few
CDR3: CASRIQGTLNTEAFF
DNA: TGTGCCAGCAGAATACAGGGGACCTTGAACACTGAAGCTTTCTTT

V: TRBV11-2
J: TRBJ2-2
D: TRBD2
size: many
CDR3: CASRLAGDTGELFF
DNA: TGTGCCAGCAGATTAGCGGGAGACACCGGGGAGCTGTTTTTT

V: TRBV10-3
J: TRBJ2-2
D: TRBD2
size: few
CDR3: CAILADNTGELFF
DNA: TGTGCCATCCTAGCGGACAACACCGGGGAGCTGTTTTTT

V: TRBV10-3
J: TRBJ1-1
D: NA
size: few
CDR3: CAIRDSGANSAGGFF
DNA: TGTGCCATCAGAGACTCAGGGGCAAACTCGGCGGGGGGTTTCTTT

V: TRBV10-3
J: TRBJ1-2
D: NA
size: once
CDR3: CAGTGAPESGNGYTF
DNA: TGTGCCGGAACCGGCGCCCCTGAGTCAGGGAATGGCTACACCTTC

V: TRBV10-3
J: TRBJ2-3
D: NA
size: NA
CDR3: CAISESRAMRRDTQYF
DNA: TGTGCCATCAGTGAGTCCAGGGCCATGCGTAGAGATACGCAGTATTTT

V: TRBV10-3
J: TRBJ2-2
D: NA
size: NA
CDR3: CAISGRTGTGELFF
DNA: TGTGCCATCAGCGGTAGGACTGGCACCGGGGAGCTGTTTTTT

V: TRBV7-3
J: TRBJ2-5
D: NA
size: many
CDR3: CASSLTGPLETQYF
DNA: TGTGCCAGCAGCTTAACGGGACCCTTGGAGACCCAGTACTTC

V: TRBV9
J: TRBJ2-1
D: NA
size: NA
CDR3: CASGVTAMAYNEQFF
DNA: TGTGCCAGCGGCGTAACGGCGATGGCCTACAATGAGCAGTTCTTC

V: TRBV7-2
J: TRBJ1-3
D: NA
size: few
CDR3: CASAAGSGNTIYF
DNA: TGTGCCAGCGCAGCGGGCTCTGGAAACACCATATATTTT

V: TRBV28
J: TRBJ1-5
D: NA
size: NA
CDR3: CASSSRQRISNQPQHF
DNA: TGTGCCAGCAGTTCCCGACAGCGGATTAGCAATCAGCCCCAGCATTTT

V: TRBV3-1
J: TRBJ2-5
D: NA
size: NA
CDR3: CASSQGFGQETQYF
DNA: TGTGCCAGCAGCCAAGGGTTTGGCCAAGAGACCCAGTACTTC

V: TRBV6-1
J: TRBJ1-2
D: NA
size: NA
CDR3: CATGRGGYGYTF
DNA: TGTGCCACCGGCAGGGGCGGCTATGGCTACACCTTC

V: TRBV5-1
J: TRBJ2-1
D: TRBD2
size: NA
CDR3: CASSYGTSVTHEQFF
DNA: TGCGCCAGCAGCTACGGGACTAGCGTTACCCATGAGCAGTTCTTC

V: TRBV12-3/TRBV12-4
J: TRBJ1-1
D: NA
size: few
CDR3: CASRAAWGNTEAFF
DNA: TGTGCCAGCAGGGCAGCGTGGGGGAACACTGAAGCTTTCTTT

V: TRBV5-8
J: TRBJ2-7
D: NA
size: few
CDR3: CASSLDRHEQYF
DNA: TGTGCCAGCAGCTTGGACAGGCACGAGCAGTACTTC

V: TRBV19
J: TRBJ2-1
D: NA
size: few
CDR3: CASSILPSSYNEQFF
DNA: TGTGCCAGTAGTATTCTGCCGAGCTCCTACAATGAGCAGTTCTTC

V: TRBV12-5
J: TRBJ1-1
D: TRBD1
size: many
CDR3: CASGPETGLPAFF
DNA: TGTGCTAGTGGTCCCGAGACAGGGTTGCCAGCTTTCTTT

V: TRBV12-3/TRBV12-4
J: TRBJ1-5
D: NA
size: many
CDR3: CASTPDGNQPQHF
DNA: TGTGCCAGCACCCCCGACGGCAATCAGCCCCAGCATTTT

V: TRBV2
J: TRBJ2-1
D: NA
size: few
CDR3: CASIWDSRGEQFF
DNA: TGTGCCAGCATCTGGGACTCCCGGGGGGAGCAGTTCTTC

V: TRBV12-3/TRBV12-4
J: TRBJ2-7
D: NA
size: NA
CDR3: CASSHVLSGFLNEQYF
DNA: TGTGCCAGCAGCCACGTTCTGAGCGGGTTTTTAAACGAGCAGTACTTC

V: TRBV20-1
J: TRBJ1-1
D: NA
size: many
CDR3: CSATGGDTGNTEAFF
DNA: TGCAGTGCGACCGGGGGGGACACGGGGAACACTGAAGCTTTCTTT

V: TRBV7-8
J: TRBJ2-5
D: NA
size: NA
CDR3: CASSSRSETQYF
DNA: TGTGCCAGCAGCTCACGTTCAGAGACCCAGTACTTC

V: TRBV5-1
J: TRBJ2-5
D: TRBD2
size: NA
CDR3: CASSGGTSGSGETQYF
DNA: TGCGCCAGCAGCGGCGGGACTAGCGGGAGTGGGGAGACCCAGTACTTC

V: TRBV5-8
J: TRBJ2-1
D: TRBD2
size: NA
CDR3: CASSPGQAGGLGQQFF
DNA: TGTGCCAGCAGCCCCGGACAAGCGGGAGGGCTAGGGCAGCAGTTCTTC

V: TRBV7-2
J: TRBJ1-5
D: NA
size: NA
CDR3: CASSLELRCNQPQHF
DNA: TGTGCCAGCAGCTTAGAATTACGTTGCAATCAGCCCCAGCATTTT